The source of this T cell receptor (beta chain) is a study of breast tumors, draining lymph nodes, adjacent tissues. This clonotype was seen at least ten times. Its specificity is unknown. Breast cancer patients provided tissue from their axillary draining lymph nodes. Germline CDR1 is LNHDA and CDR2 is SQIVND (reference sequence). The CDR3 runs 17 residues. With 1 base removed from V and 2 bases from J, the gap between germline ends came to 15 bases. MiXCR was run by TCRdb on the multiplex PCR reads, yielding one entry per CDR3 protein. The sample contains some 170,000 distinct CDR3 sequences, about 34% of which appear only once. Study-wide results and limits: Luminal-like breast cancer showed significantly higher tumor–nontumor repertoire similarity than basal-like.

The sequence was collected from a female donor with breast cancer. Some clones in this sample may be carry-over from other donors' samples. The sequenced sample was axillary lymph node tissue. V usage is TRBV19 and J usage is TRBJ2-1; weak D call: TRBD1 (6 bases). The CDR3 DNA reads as TGTGCCAGTAGTATAGCCCGAACAGGGATAACCTACAATGAGCAGTTCTTC. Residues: CASSIARTGITYNEQFF.